This T cell receptor beta chain derives from a study of CD8 T cells in Susac syndrome. Reverse transcription used about 0.5 to 1 ug RNA and random hexamers. Via MiXCR, TCRdb re-called the immunoSEQ multiplex PCR reads, giving one row per CDR3 protein. The table lists about 64,000 distinct CDR3 sequences, around 95% of them singletons, with about 0.61% in the top ten. Blood CD8+ and CD4+ T cells underwent high-throughput TCR beta sequencing. Trimming took off 1 base at V and 0 bases at J, with 14 bases between the two ends. CDR3 length: 17 amino acids. The V gene's germline CDR1 is SGHAT and CDR2 FQNNGV.

J is TRBJ2-3 and V is TRBV11-2, with D possibly matching TRBD2 (5 bases). This receptor was obtained from a human donor with multiple sclerosis. Sequenced material: CD8+ T cells from PBMCs. The CDR3 DNA sequence: TGTGCCAGCAGCTTAGTATCGCGGGCCTTGAGCACAGATACGCAGTATTTT. This encodes CASSLVSRALSTDTQYF.